Each of the 5 T cell receptor beta chains below was sequenced from the same sample in a study of blood T cells in healthy people across ages. For the second PCR, which ran for about 6 to 12 cycles, a sample-barcoded 5' primer and a J-beta primer mix were used. Via MiXCR, TCRdb re-called the 5' RACE reads, giving one row per CDR3 protein. This table holds about 1,600,000 distinct CDR3 sequences, about 43% found once. Sample: blood. These receptors were obtained from a woman aged 18-30 years in good health.

CDR3: CASSLSGGRSYEQYF. The CDR3 DNA reads TGTGCCAGCAGTTTATCCGGGGGGCGCTCCTACGAGCAGTACTTC. The chain employs TRBV27 and TRBJ2-7; D possibly corresponds to TRBD2 (7 bases). The CDR3 totals 15 residues. Between the trimmed V and J ends, which lost 0 bases and 0 bases, there was a span of 9 bases. Germline V gives CDR1 MNHEY, CDR2 SMNVEV (reference sequence).

This clonotype came up a few times. The CDR3 spells CASSLPPTSGTKYEQYF. In DNA, the CDR3 is TGTGCCAGCAGCTTACCCCCGACTAGCGGGACCAAATACGAGCAGTACTTC. This sequence joins TRBV7-2 and TRBJ2-5; TRBD2 matches 11 bases. The J call is in doubt because the DNA end fits TRBJ2-7 better. The germline CDR1 and CDR2 sequences are SGHTA and FQGNSA. CDR3 length equals 17 residues.

V gene TRBV6-6 combines with J gene TRBJ1-4; 9 bases align to TRBD1. Germline CDR1 reads MNHNY; CDR2 reads SVGAGI (reference sequence). The J segment lost 7 bases and the V segment lost 5 bases, leaving 8 bases of the junction unmatched. The CDR3 contains 15 residues. DNA for the CDR3: TGTGCCAGCAGTACCCCGGGACAGGGTGGTGAAAAACTGTTTTTT. This encodes CASSTPGQGGEKLFF.

Worth noting for this clonotype: One base away lies a much larger clone, so this may be a sequencing read error. V usage is TRBV4-2 and J usage is TRBJ1-2, with D possibly matching TRBD1 (5 bases). CDR1 and CDR2 (germline): LGHNA, YNFKEQ. The CDR3 spans 15 residues. The chain's CDR3 is CASSQEQGAGYGCTF. CDR3 sequence (DNA): TGTGCCAGCAGCCAAGAGCAAGGGGCTGGCTATGGCTGCACCTTC.

The chain joins TRBV4-1 to TRBJ1-2; TRBD1 agrees at 9 bases. The V and J ends lost 0 bases and 9 bases, in that order; junction bases with no gene match: 11. The CDR3 runs 16 residues. Germline CDR1 reads MGHRA; CDR2 reads YSYEKL. The CDR3 nucleotides read TGCGCCAGCAGCCAAGAACTTACAGGGGGCGGCGGCAGCTACACCTTC. As protein: CASSQELTGGGGSYTF.